Each of the 8 T cell receptor beta chains below was sequenced from the same sample in a study of glioma-infiltrating T cells. Using RNA template, CDR3s of TCR alpha and beta were amplified with iRepertoire arm-PCR. MiXCR, applied by TCRdb to the multiplex PCR reads, yields one record per CDR3 protein. Counted here are about 140,000 distinct CDR3 sequences, around 40% occurring once; the ten biggest clones make up 20% to 25%. Sample: glioma tissue, nonneoplastic brain tissue, or PBMCs (not recorded which). These receptors were obtained from a human donor with low-grade glioma or glioblastoma, undergoing nonglioma brain surgery, or in good health (not recorded which).

The J gene is TRBJ2-5, the V gene TRBV27; D unclear. The CDR3 sequence is 14 residues long. Germline loops: CDR1 MNHEY, CDR2 SMNVEV (reference sequence). The V end lost 3 bases, the J end lost 1 base, and 9 bases lay between the germline ends. The CDR3 reads CASSFWPLQETQYF. Written as DNA, the CDR3 is TGTGCCAGCAGTTTCTGGCCCCTCCAAGAGACCCAGTACTTC.

This clonotype appeared a single time. The junction differs from germline at one of its ends, possibly a read error. CDR3 bases: TGCGCCAGTACCCAATTTAGCGGGAGAGGGAGTGAGCAGTTCTTC. It translates to CASTQFSGRGSEQFF. This chain links TRBV27 with TRBJ2-1; 9 bases agree with TRBD2. Germline CDR1 is MNHEY and CDR2 is SMNVEV (reference sequence). The CDR3 extends over 15 amino acids.

As concerns this clonotype: A much bigger clone sits one base away, suggesting this may be a read error. This rearrangement joins TRBV6-1 to TRBJ2-7, with D maybe TRBD1 (5 bases). In germline, CDR1 is MNHNS, CDR2 SASEGT. The CDR3 runs to 15 residues. CDR3 bases: TGTGCCAGCAGCTTAGTTTCGGACACAAACTACGAGCCGTACTTC. Protein sequence: CASSLVSDTNYEPYF.

The chain recombines TRBV15 with TRBJ2-1, with D possibly matching TRBD1 (5 bases). Trimming removed 5 bases from V and 9 bases from J, with 14 bases in between. This CDR3 is built from 13 residues. Germline loops: CDR1 LNHNV, CDR2 YYDKDF (reference sequence). The CDR3, as DNA: TGTGCCACCAGCCCCCGGGCAGGGCTTGAGCAGTTCTTC. Its translation is CATSPRAGLEQFF.

This clonotype was detected a few times. CDR3 sequence: CASSKNGETQYF. CDR3 in DNA: TGTGCCAGCAGCAAAAACGGGGAGACCCAGTACTTC. The V call is TRBV12-3 or TRBV12-4, the J call TRBJ2-5; unclear D gene. The CDR3 extends over 12 amino acids. Trimming pared 6 bases from V and 5 bases from J, leaving 10 bases between.

V usage is TRBV20-1 and J usage is TRBJ2-1; D could derive from TRBD1 or TRBD2 (5 bases each). V shed 0 bases and J shed 6 bases, with 15 bases lying between them. Germline V gene sequence: CDR1 DFQATT, CDR2 SNEGSKA (reference sequence). This CDR3 is built from 15 residues. For the CDR3, the DNA is TGCAGTGCTAGAGATGGGACCCTGGGCATCAATGAGCAGTTCTTC. Its protein is CSARDGTLGINEQFF.

The chain employs TRBV28 and TRBJ2-7; 13 bases fit TRBD2. From germline, CDR1 is MDHEN and CDR2 SYDVKM. Trimming removed 4 bases from V and 6 bases from J; junction bases left unmatched: 6. The CDR3 is 15 amino acids. As DNA, the CDR3 is TGTGCCAGCAGTTCCGAACTAGCGGGGGGGGGCGAGCAGTACTTC. Translation: CASSSELAGGGEQYF.

The chain recombines TRBV27 with TRBJ2-1; D is ambiguous. CDR3 length equals 13 residues. V was shortened by 7 bases and J by 2 bases, with 9 bases between the two germline ends. Germline CDR1 and CDR2: MNHEY and SMNVEV (reference sequence). CDR3 loop: CASKTGAYNEQFF. CDR3 bases: TGTGCCAGCAAGACCGGAGCCTACAATGAGCAGTTCTTC.